This entry describes one TCR beta chain. Its antigen is currently not known. Base qualities are missing; no much larger clone stands one base away. Collaborating institutions collected whole blood in K2EDTA tubes following their own protocols. For TCRbeta analysis, collaborators shipped samples in one of three forms: frozen whole blood, isolated PBMCs, or DNA extracted from either of those sample types. TCRbeta CDR3 regions were amplified from genomic DNA using the immunoSEQ Assay, a bias-controlled multiplex PCR. Per the original workflow: Nucleated cell counts per sample were estimated from amplification of reference gene primers within the assay. Sequence reads were collapsed and filtered to measure the absolute abundance of every unique TCRbeta CDR3 rearrangement. For each sample, productive Simpson clonality was calculated as the square root of Simpson's diversity index across productive rearrangements. Held by TCRdb, this immuneACCESS table contains in-frame sequences only and omits some clones. Under half of the omission traces to an unresolved V gene where checked; the cause of the rest is unknown. V, J and clone size derive from that table, while D and trimming were established from the DNA sequence. A total of almost 90,000 clones appear in this sample, approximately 88% of them only once. The leading ten clones occupy over 8.5% of the sample.

This sample was taken from a study of blood T cell repertoires in COVID-19 (dated by TCRdb to about 2020). About the investigation overall: Collaborator samples came from the United States, Italy and Spain and covered acute and convalescent phases of COVID-19. A freely available public database, intended as a resource for researchers studying the immune response to SARS-CoV-2, is where the repertoires were released. Subjects who had been exposed to COVID-19, were actively infected with it, or had recovered from it provided the deeply sampled blood TCRbeta repertoires that made up the dataset. HLA class I and class II types, where available, came from metadata supplied by the sample provider rather than from assay-based typing. The prospective study material was composed of cDNA or gDNA derived from T cells, B-cell-depleted T cells, or PBMCs. The sample metadata nearly always contained a de-identified subject ID, COVID-19 status, age in years and sex. The samples were drawn from the first 160 participants of the ongoing ImmuneRACE study and from 950 to 1,500 subjects provided by 6 global collaborators. What the study reported, not specific to this receptor: The amount of clinical and demographic metadata varied by source and participant and was provided uncurated.

Via the germline V gene, CDR1 is SNHLY and CDR2 FYNNEI. V lost 7 bases and J lost 1 base; the stretch between them is 19 bases long. Counted from cysteine to phenylalanine, this CDR3 has 17 amino acids. The entry retains the CDR3 DNA only, 51 bases that are in frame from base 1. The origin of this receptor is a man at least 80 years old with acute or convalescent COVID-19. The receptor chain draws on TRBV2 and TRBJ2-2, and possibly TRBD1, on 7 matching bases. The sequenced material came from peripheral blood. The CDR3 corresponds to CASTPLGGGKNTGELFF. The bases are TGTGCCAGCACTCCCCTAGGAGGGGGCAAGAACACCGGGGAGCTGTTTTTT.